These 16 T cell receptor beta chains were sequenced from one sample in a study of cytomegalovirus exposure and HLA in healthy donors. Profiled with immunoSEQ multiplex PCR; TCRdb holds only in-frame clones, not every one. The table has 110,000 to 150,000 clones, 80% to 90% seen once. Sequencing input: PBMCs. These receptors were obtained from a woman younger than 30 in good health and CMV-seropositive.

The rearrangement joins TRBV6-5 to TRBJ1-2, with 8 bases identical to TRBD1. The junction had 13 bases not matched to a gene; V was cut back by 6 bases and J by 7 bases. The length of the CDR3 is 15 residues. The germline CDR1 and CDR2 sequences are MNHEY and SVGAGI. Written as DNA, the CDR3 is TGTGCCAGCAGCAGACGGACAGGGACTCCTTCTGGCTACACCTTC. It encodes CASSRRTGTPSGYTF.

This clone was seen just once. CDR3 bases: TGTGCCAGCAGCTTGGCTAGCCGGAGCGGCACAGATACGCAGTATTTT. This sequence encodes CASSLASRSGTDTQYF. The chain is built from TRBV5-4 and TRBJ2-3; weak D call: TRBD2 (5 bases). There are 16 residues in the CDR3. V lost 0 bases, J lost 1 base, and 12 bases lay in between. Germline V gene sequence: CDR1 SGHNT, CDR2 YYREEE (reference sequence).

The CDR3 nucleotides read TGTGCCAGCACTGTTTTGGGCTTAATGAACACTGAAGCTTTCTTT. Translating gives CASTVLGLMNTEAFF. The chain has TRBV28 and TRBJ1-1; D not resolved. V shed 7 bases and J shed 0 bases, with 15 bases lying between them. CDR1 MDHEN and CDR2 SYDVKM come from the germline V gene. The CDR3 has 15 residues.

This chain joins TRBV27 and TRBJ1-2, with D perhaps matching TRBD1 (6 bases). The CDR3 totals 15 residues. Trimming cost V 2 bases and J 8 bases, with 18 bases left between them. CDR1 MNHEY and CDR2 SMNVEV come from the germline V gene (reference sequence). CDR3 region: CASSLGRGGTGGYTF. As DNA, the CDR3 is TGTGCCAGCAGTTTAGGCCGGGGGGGCACAGGGGGCTACACCTTC.

The chain couples TRBV5-1 to TRBJ1-1; 7 bases agree with TRBD1. Germline-derived CDR1 and CDR2 are SGHRS and YFSETQ. With 4 bases clipped from V and 1 base from J, the junction kept 10 bases outside the gene matches. The CDR3 consists of 16 residues. Written as DNA, the CDR3 is TGCGCCAGCAGCATACCGCAGACAGGGCAGAACACTGAAGCTTTCTTT. It translates to CASSIPQTGQNTEAFF.

The rearrangement uses TRBV19 and TRBJ2-7; TRBD1 matches at 9 bases. This CDR3 comprises 13 residues. Looked up from germline, CDR1 is LNHDA and CDR2 is SQIVND (reference sequence). Trimming cost V 6 bases and J 4 bases; bases outside gene matches: 4. CDR3: CASSHRGQYEQYF. The CDR3 DNA is TGTGCCAGTAGCCACAGGGGGCAATACGAGCAGTACTTC.

The chain has TRBV30 and TRBJ2-7; no definite D call. The CDR3 has 12 residues. Germline V gene data show CDR1 as GTSNPN and CDR2 as SVGIG (reference sequence). The V gene lost 0 bases and the J gene lost 3 bases, with 6 bases spanning the gap. The DNA of the CDR3 is TGTGCCTGGAGTGTAGCCCGCTACGAGCAGTACTTC. It yields the protein CAWSVARYEQYF. The variable domain in full, completed from reference TRBV30 and TRBJ2-7, reads SQTIHQWPATLVQPVGSPLSLECTVEGTSNPNLYWYRQAAGRGLQLLFYSVGIGQISSEVPQNLSASRPQDRQFILSSKKLLLSDSGFYLCAWSVARYEQYFGPGTRLTVT.

The V gene is TRBV5-6, the J gene TRBJ2-7; the D gene is possibly TRBD2 (5 bases). The V and J ends lost 2 bases and 6 bases respectively, with 18 bases between them. The CDR3 has 15 residues. Per germline, CDR1 SGHDT and CDR2 YYEEEE. DNA of the CDR3: TGTGCCAGCAGCTTCTTCCTGTCTGAGGGCAGCGAGCAGTACTTC. It translates to CASSFFLSEGSEQYF.

The V and J genes are TRBV28 and TRBJ1-1; D is possibly TRBD1 (5 bases). The CDR3 is made up of 19 amino acids. CDR1 is MDHEN and CDR2 is SYDVKM in the germline V gene. V was clipped by 6 bases and J by 2 bases, with 28 bases between them. Here the CDR3 DNA reads TGTGCCAGCAGGGTAGGGGTCGGAGGGACCCTTGGGGGAAACACTGAAGCTTTCTTT. Its protein is CASRVGVGGTLGGNTEAFF.

The rearrangement links TRBV6-5 to TRBJ2-7; D remains ambiguous. Germline lookup yields CDR1 MNHEY and CDR2 SVGAGI. This CDR3 comprises 13 residues. The V and J ends lost 7 bases and 7 bases respectively, with 17 bases between them. CDR3 residues: CASTRGPSREQYF. CDR3 in DNA: TGTGCCAGCACTCGAGGTCCCAGTCGAGAGCAGTACTTC.

The gene calls are TRBV27 and TRBJ1-2; D remains ambiguous. Germline-derived CDR1 and CDR2 are MNHEY and SMNVEV (reference sequence). The V gene lost 8 bases and the J gene lost 4 bases, with 14 bases spanning the gap. CDR3 size: 13 residues. CDR3 residues: CASSTHPVYGYTF. CDR3 DNA: TGTGCCAGCTCCACTCATCCGGTCTATGGCTACACCTTC.

V and J are TRBV13 and TRBJ2-7, with 10 bases that match TRBD2. The CDR3 contains 14 residues. Trimming took 2 bases from V and 4 from J; bases not matched to a gene: 2. Germline V gene sequence: CDR1 PRHDT, CDR2 FYEKMQ (reference sequence). The CDR3 DNA sequence: TGTGCCAGCAGCTTAAGCGGGGGGGCTTACGAGCAGTACTTC. Amino acids: CASSLSGGAYEQYF.

V and J are TRBV6-5 and TRBJ2-7; 10 bases line up with TRBD1. CDR3 length: 15 amino acids. Germline lookup yields CDR1 MNHEY and CDR2 SVGAGI. The J segment lost 2 bases and the V segment lost 0 bases, leaving 1 base of the junction unmatched. CDR3 amino acids: CASSYSGQGTYEQYF. The CDR3 coding sequence is TGTGCCAGCAGTTACTCGGGACAGGGGACCTACGAGCAGTACTTC.

This sequence joins TRBV19 and TRBJ2-3; 11 positions agree with TRBD1. Trimming cost V 4 bases and J 2 bases; bases outside gene matches: 5. This CDR3 spans 16 amino acids. Germline V gives CDR1 LNHDA, CDR2 SQIVND (reference sequence). CDR3 region: CASSTADRGHTDTQYF. The CDR3 region has the DNA TGTGCCAGTAGTACCGCGGACAGGGGGCACACAGATACGCAGTATTTT.

The chain links TRBV18 to TRBJ2-5; 8 nucleotides match TRBD2. The CDR3 length is 15 residues. The germline V gene encodes CDR1 KGHSH and CDR2 LQKENI. V lost 4 bases and J lost 2; bases outside the gene matches: 6. The CDR3 loop reads CASSHVAGIQETQYF. The CDR3 DNA reads as TGTGCCAGCTCACACGTAGCGGGGATACAAGAGACCCAGTACTTC.

The chain joins TRBV27 to TRBJ2-7; 10 nucleotides line up with TRBD2. Germline CDR1 MNHEY, CDR2 SMNVEV (reference sequence). This CDR3 has 15 residues. V was clipped by 5 bases and J by 3 bases; unmatched bases: 7. CDR3 in DNA: TGTGCCAGCAGTCCACGGCTAGCGGGAGACTACGAGCAGTACTTC. This encodes CASSPRLAGDYEQYF.